Listed below are T cell receptor beta chains from one sample, sequenced in a study of blood T cell repertoires in COVID-19. Only in-frame clones appear in the TCRdb table, and some are missing; sequencing was by immunoSEQ multiplex PCR. This table holds 200,000 to 300,000 clones, approximately 88% found once. Sequencing was done on a sample of PBMCs or T cells enriched from blood (not recorded which). Receptors were obtained from a woman between 35 and 50 years old with acute COVID-19. CDR3s include the opening cysteine and the closing phenylalanine or tryptophan. Fields, in order: D gene, J gene, V gene, CDR3 protein, CDR3 DNA. D genes are given only for firm matches.

TRBD1,TRBJ2-2,TRBV30,CAWCIPGQERTGELFF,TGTGCCTGGTGCATCCCGGGACAGGAGCGCACCGGGGAGCTGTTTTTT
TRBD1,TRBJ1-5,TRBV5-1,CASSLGTGDNQPQHF,TGCGCCAGCAGCTTGGGGACAGGGGATAATCAGCCCCAGCATTTT
TRBD2,TRBJ2-3,TRBV4-1,CASSPLAGGIDTQYF,TGCGCCAGCAGCCCACTAGCGGGAGGGATAGATACGCAGTATTTT
-,TRBJ2-1,TRBV28,CASSSPPPNEQFF,TGTGCCAGCAGTTCTCCCCCCCCCAATGAGCAGTTCTTC
-,TRBJ2-1,TRBV9,CASSVVGGFSYNEQFF,TGTGCCAGCAGCGTAGTTGGCGGGTTCTCCTACAATGAGCAGTTCTTC
TRBD2,TRBJ2-1,TRBV13,CASSSPRRTSGRGNEQFF,TGTGCCAGCAGCTCACCCAGACGAACTAGCGGGAGGGGAAATGAGCAGTTCTTC
-,TRBJ2-5,TRBV3-1/TRBV3-2,CASSHPSETQYF,TGTGCCAGCAGCCATCCCTCGGAGACCCAGTACTTC
-,TRBJ1-5,TRBV6-5,CASSYSRHLPQHF,TGTGCCAGCAGTTACTCGCGACACCTACCCCAGCATTTT
TRBD2,TRBJ2-2,TRBV2,CALGLAGGSGELFF,TGTGCCCTCGGACTAGCGGGAGGGTCCGGGGAGCTGTTTTTT
-,TRBJ2-1,TRBV29-1,CSVEASVNEQFF,TGCAGCGTTGAGGCCTCAGTCAATGAGCAGTTCTTC
TRBD1,TRBJ2-7,TRBV14,CASSQDHGTGGANPYEQYF,TGTGCCAGCAGCCAAGATCATGGGACAGGGGGCGCGAATCCCTACGAGCAGTACTTC
-,TRBJ1-4,TRBV4-3,CASSPTSATNEKLFF,TGCGCCAGCAGCCCGACATCAGCAACTAATGAAAAACTGTTTTTT